This T cell receptor (beta chain) was obtained from a study of shared clonotypes between healthy human individuals. On sorted subsets, replicate PCRs used about 200 ng DNA, or around 30,000 T cell genomes. Profiled with immunoSEQ multiplex PCR; TCRdb holds only in-frame clones, not every one. The sample holds approximately 620,000 clones, 95% to 98% seen once. Caucasian adults living in Nashville, Tennessee, provided all samples. With respect to this clone: What it binds is not known.

Findings of the study overall: Richness estimates generally favored naive over memory subsets. Expectations were that clonotype sharing among donors would be affected by sequencing depth.

The CDR3 extends over 15 amino acids. Looked up from germline, CDR1 is SGHVS and CDR2 is FQNEAQ. V shed 4 bases and J 2 bases; nucleotides not matched to a gene: 4. The sequenced sample consisted of naive CD4+ T cells sorted from blood. Noted subset: CD45RA+ positively selected. This TCR derives from a woman in her 30s in good health. The rearrangement uses TRBV7-8 and TRBJ2-1; 8 bases map to TRBD2. The CDR3 nucleotides are TGTGCCAGCAGCTCCGGGACTAGACCCTACAATGAGCAGTTCTTC. Protein sequence: CASSSGTRPYNEQFF.